This TCR beta chain originates from a study of blood T cell repertoires in COVID-19. Assignment of participants to cohorts was predicated upon participant-reported clinical history. The CDR3 has 13 residues. V was clipped by 11 bases and J by 0 bases; unmatched bases: 3. Germline values: CDR1 SNHLY, CDR2 FYNNEI. The protocol was immunoSEQ multiplex PCR, while the TCRdb copy is restricted to in-frame clones and leaves out a portion. The sample has under 350,000 clones; 85% to 90% are singletons. The receptor was isolated from a young man who had recovered from COVID-19. Sequencing was done on a sample of PBMCs or T cells enriched from blood (not recorded which). The rearrangement joins TRBV2 to TRBJ2-1, with 8 nucleotides matching TRBD2. Written as DNA, the CDR3 is TGTGCCGGCGGGGGGAACTCCTACAATGAGCAGTTCTTC. Its protein is CAGGGNSYNEQFF.